The rows below give T cell receptor beta chains drawn from one sample of a study of Ad26.COV2.S vaccination and SARS-CoV-2 variants. The method was immunoSEQ multiplex PCR; TCRdb's version includes in-frame clones alone and lacks a portion of them. The sample records roughly 390,000 clones, more than 85% being singletons. The material sequenced was peripheral blood, taken in a trial of Ad26.COV2.S vaccine versus placebo. These receptors all stem from a person aged 18 to 59 who received the Ad26.COV2.S COVID-19 vaccine or a placebo. CDR3s include the opening cysteine and the closing phenylalanine or tryptophan. A D gene is named only where the DNA matches it firmly. The listing skips clone size in some rows; elsewhere it reads once, few, many or a size class.

>TRBJ2-1|TRBV11-2|.|.
CASSLVGRARNNEQFF
TGTGCCAGCAGCTTAGTTGGGAGAGCCAGAAACAATGAGCAGTTCTTC
>TRBJ2-6|TRBV7-9|.|.
CASSFLTMDGGSGANVLTF
TGTGCCAGCAGCTTCCTGACTATGGATGGGGGCTCTGGGGCCAACGTCCTGACTTTC
>TRBJ1-3|TRBV5-6|.|.
CASSFSYRAGSGNTIYF
TGTGCCAGCAGCTTCTCCTACAGGGCTGGCTCTGGAAACACCATATATTTT
>TRBJ1-2|TRBV6-5|.|once
CASSYGEGYGYTF
TGTGCCAGCAGTTACGGGGAGGGCTATGGCTACACCTTC
>TRBJ2-6|TRBV7-6|TRBD1|.
CASSLEPGQYSGANVLTF
TGTGCCAGCAGCTTAGAACCGGGACAGTACTCTGGGGCCAACGTCCTGACTTTC
>TRBJ2-1|TRBV5-1|TRBD1|.
CASSSDRVYEQFF
TGCGCCAGCAGCTCGGACAGGGTCTATGAGCAGTTCTTC
>TRBJ2-5|TRBV19|.|.
CASSIVLGIQETQYF
TGTGCCAGTAGTATAGTGTTGGGAATCCAAGAGACCCAGTACTTC
>TRBJ2-2|TRBV5-1|TRBD2|.
CASSGGLADYGELFF
TGCGCCAGCAGCGGGGGACTAGCGGACTACGGGGAGCTGTTTTTT
>TRBJ2-3|TRBV29-1|TRBD2|.
CSVISGGADTQYF
TGCAGCGTAATCTCTGGGGGGGCAGATACGCAGTATTTT
>TRBJ2-1|TRBV10-3|TRBD1|.
CAIRRTGDDNEQFF
TGTGCCATCAGAAGGACAGGGGACGACAATGAGCAGTTCTTC
>TRBJ2-7|TRBV10-2|.|few
CASRDTTYEQYF
TGCGCCAGCCGGGACACCACCTACGAGCAGTACTTC
>TRBJ2-7|TRBV4-1|.|.
CASSQEVRSYEQYF
TGCGCCAGCAGCCAAGAGGTGCGTTCCTACGAGCAGTACTTC
>TRBJ2-7|TRBV9|.|.
CASSVGLGRSNEQYF
TGTGCCAGCAGCGTAGGACTAGGACGTTCTAACGAGCAGTACTTC
>TRBJ2-2|TRBV5-1|.|.
CASSISLAGAGELFF
TGCGCCAGCAGCATTAGTCTTGCAGGGGCCGGGGAGCTGTTTTTT
>TRBJ2-2|TRBV6-5|.|.
CASSRGPSELFF
TGTGCCAGCAGTAGAGGACCGTCGGAGCTGTTTTTT
>TRBJ1-3|TRBV2|.|.
CASSDQRLGNTIYF
TGTGCCAGCAGTGATCAGCGTCTTGGAAACACCATATATTTT
>TRBJ2-5|TRBV5-1|.|.
CASSLEMGGRETQYF
TGCGCCAGCAGCTTGGAGATGGGGGGCAGGGAGACCCAGTACTTC
>TRBJ2-3|TRBV29-1|TRBD1|once
CSVETGATDTQYF
TGCAGCGTTGAAACAGGGGCCACAGATACGCAGTATTTT
>TRBJ2-1|TRBV29-1|.|.
CSVGNRYATYNEQFF
TGCAGCGTGGGAAACAGGTACGCTACCTACAATGAGCAGTTCTTC
>TRBJ1-5|TRBV5-1|.|.
CASSLEGRGGQPQHF
TGCGCCAGCAGCTTGGAGGGCAGGGGAGGTCAGCCCCAGCATTTT
>TRBJ1-2|TRBV5-1|.|.
CASSRGETSNYGYTF
TGCGCCAGCAGCCGGGGGGAAACCTCTAACTATGGCTACACCTTC